Sequencing of this TCR beta chain was carried out in a study of CD8 T cells in Susac syndrome. The germline V gene has CDR1 PRHDT and CDR2 FYEKMQ (reference sequence). This CDR3 is 16 amino acids long. With 5 bases clipped from V and 7 bases from J, the junction kept 9 bases outside the gene matches. cDNA came from roughly 0.53 to 1 ug RNA primed by random hexamers. From the immunoSEQ multiplex PCR reads, TCRdb called clonotypes with MiXCR, one entry per CDR3 protein. The sample yields 95,000 to 150,000 distinct CDR3 sequences, 90% to 95% seen once. Study observations and caveats: The authors acknowledged that the study's TCR sequencing and HLA analysis involved relatively few individuals.

Turning to this clonotype: Its target is not known.

Sequencing was done on a sample of CD8+ T cells from PBMCs. The gene calls are TRBV13 and TRBJ1-6; 9 bases align to TRBD1. The TCR originated in a human donor with Susac syndrome. For the CDR3, the DNA is TGTGCCAGCAGCCCTAAGGACAGGGGACTGAATTCACCCCTCCACTTT. It encodes CASSPKDRGLNSPLHF.